The 18 T cell receptor beta chains given below trace back to one sample, sequenced in a study of T cell responses to AZD1222 COVID-19 vaccine. TCRdb's copy holds only in-frame clones and misses some; the assay was immunoSEQ multiplex PCR. The sample records roughly 170,000 clones, 90% being singletons. The sequences come from peripheral blood, collected on day 0 of AZD1222 vaccination. The receptors originated from an adult in good health.

The J gene is TRBJ2-7, the V gene TRBV7-9, with 9 bases identical to TRBD1. The CDR3 is 15 residues long. Per the germline V gene, CDR1 is SEHNR and CDR2 is FQNEAQ (reference sequence). The V segment lost 5 bases and the J segment 3 bases; nucleotides outside the gene matches: 8. The CDR3 is CASSVPGQGIYEQYF. The CDR3 nucleotides are TGTGCCAGCAGCGTACCGGGACAGGGAATCTACGAGCAGTACTTC.

The chain recombines TRBV7-6 with TRBJ2-7; TRBD1 matches at 8 bases. CDR3 size: 14 residues. V lost 5 bases to trimming and J lost 2 bases; unmatched junction nucleotides: 5. The germline V gene encodes CDR1 SGHVS and CDR2 FNYEAQ. This CDR3 reads CASSPRTGTYEQYF. The CDR3 nucleotides are TGTGCCAGCAGCCCGCGGACAGGGACCTACGAGCAGTACTTC.

This clone is a singleton in its sample. The chain combines TRBV19 with TRBJ1-1, with D possibly TRBD1 on 5 matching bases. Germline-derived CDR1 and CDR2 are LNHDA and SQIVND (reference sequence). The CDR3 consists of 15 residues. Trimming stripped 3 bases from V and 5 bases from J, with 16 bases between. DNA of the CDR3: TGTGCCAGTAGTATCTCACCAGGGTCAGAAACTGAAGCTTTCTTT. Translating it yields CASSISPGSETEAFF. Filled out from reference TRBV19 and TRBJ1-1, the complete variable domain reads DGGITQSPKYLFRKEGQNVTLSCEQNLNHDAMYWYRQDPGQGLRLIYYSQIVNDFQKGDIAEGYSVSREKKESFPLTVTSAQKNPTAFYLCASSISPGSETEAFFGQGTRLTVV.

The rearrangement uses TRBV27 and TRBJ2-1; 9 bases map to TRBD2. Germline V gene lookup returns CDR1 MNHEY and CDR2 SMNVEV (reference sequence). V shed 3 bases, J shed 7 bases, and the junction held 4 bases outside the gene matches. The CDR3 is made up of 14 amino acids. CDR3 DNA: TGTGCCAGCAGTTTGGTACTAGCGGGTAATGAGCAGTTCTTC. This encodes CASSLVLAGNEQFF.

The chain couples TRBV7-2 to TRBJ2-5; D is undetermined. From germline, CDR1 is SGHTA and CDR2 FQGNSA. V lost 5 bases to trimming and J lost 2 bases, with 3 bases between them. This CDR3 is 11 amino acids long. CDR3 coding DNA: TGTGCCAGCAGCCTACAAGAGACCCAGTACTTC. Residues: CASSLQETQYF.

The chain recombines TRBV21-1 with TRBJ2-6; the table's D call of TRBD1 was not tested on the DNA. TRBV21-1 is a recognized pseudogene. This CDR3 is built from 15 residues. The CDR3 reads CANPWGPSGANVLTF. Here the CDR3 DNA reads TGTGCCAACCCGTGGGGGCCGTCCGGGGCCAACGTCCTGACTTTC.

The chain employs TRBV3-1 (or the pseudogene TRBV3-2) and TRBJ2-7, with 11 bases lining up with TRBD2. V trimming: 5 bases; J trimming: 6 bases; junction bases outside the gene matches: 6. The CDR3 is 14 residues long. CDR1 LGHDT and CDR2 YNNKEL come from the germline V gene (reference sequence). The CDR3 DNA is TGTGCCAGCAGCACCCCGGGACTAGCGGCCGAGCAGTACTTC. Protein product: CASSTPGLAAEQYF.

The rearrangement joins TRBV20-1 to TRBJ2-1; 14 nucleotides align to TRBD2. Looked up from germline, CDR1 is DFQATT and CDR2 is SNEGSKA (reference sequence). The J segment lost 0 bases and the V segment lost 3 bases, leaving 13 bases of the junction unmatched. The CDR3 extends over 20 amino acids. The CDR3 DNA is TGCAGTGCTAGTTCTCACGGGACTAGCGGGGGATCTAGCTCCTACAATGAGCAGTTCTTC. Translation: CSASSHGTSGGSSSYNEQFF.

This clone was counted between two and nine times. The rearrangement joins TRBV7-9 to TRBJ2-6; the D is unclear. Looked up from germline, CDR1 is SEHNR and CDR2 is FQNEAQ (reference sequence). The CDR3 has 18 amino acids. Trimming left V 1 base short and J 0 bases short, with 13 bases between. CDR3 DNA sequence: TGTGCCAGCAGCTTAGGAGTGGCACAACACTCTGGGGCCAACGTCCTGACTTTC. Translation gives CASSLGVAQHSGANVLTF.

The chain has TRBV12-3 or TRBV12-4 and TRBJ2-3; D is perhaps TRBD1 (6 bases). This CDR3 has 12 amino acids. V lost 7 bases to trimming and J lost 9 bases, with 14 bases between them. CDR3 residues: CASTPEGDTQYF. The CDR3 DNA reads TGTGCCAGCACCCCCGAGGGGGACACGCAGTATTTT.

The gene calls are TRBV15 and TRBJ1-2; no reliable D call. V dropped 1 base and J dropped 4 bases, with 19 bases sitting between them. The germline V gene encodes CDR1 LNHNV and CDR2 YYDKDF (reference sequence). The CDR3 length is 17 residues. The chain's CDR3 is CATSRAKDPRVGYGYTF. The CDR3 DNA follows: TGTGCCACCAGCAGAGCTAAGGACCCTCGCGTGGGCTATGGCTACACCTTC.

V usage is TRBV7-2 and J usage is TRBJ1-2; 9 bases agree with TRBD1. Germline CDR1 reads SGHTA; CDR2 reads FQGNSA. There are 12 residues in the CDR3. V shed 4 bases, J shed 7 bases, and the junction held 1 base outside the gene matches. The CDR3 loop reads CASSWDRVGYTF. As DNA, the CDR3 is TGTGCCAGCAGCTGGGACAGGGTTGGCTACACCTTC.

The chain couples TRBV5-6 to TRBJ1-3; the D gene is possibly TRBD1 (5 bases). This CDR3 is built from 15 residues. V dropped 3 bases and J dropped 1 base, with 11 bases sitting between them. Looked up from germline, CDR1 is SGHDT and CDR2 is YYEEEE. The CDR3 loop reads CASSSDGGSGNTIYF. The CDR3 DNA follows: TGTGCCAGCAGCTCGGACGGGGGATCTGGAAACACCATATATTTT. Complete variable domain (other parts from reference TRBV5-6 and TRBJ1-3): DAGVTQSPTHLIKTRGQQVTLRCSPKSGHDTVSWYQQALGQGPQFIFQYYEEEERQRGNFPDRFSGHQFPNYSSELNVNALLLGDSALYLCASSSDGGSGNTIYFGEGSWLTVV.

The chain is built from TRBV4-3 and TRBJ2-3, with D hard to call. The CDR3 covers 15 residues. Germline assignment: CDR1 LGHNA and CDR2 YSLEER. V lost 0 bases, J lost 6 bases, and 13 bases lay in between. DNA for the CDR3: TGCGCCAGCAGCCAAGAGAATTTGAGAAGGGATACGCAGTATTTT. Its protein product is CASSQENLRRDTQYF.

In DNA form, the CDR3 reads TGTGCCAGCAGTCGCCTCGGGACCAAACAAGAGACCCAGTACTTC. Translating gives CASSRLGTKQETQYF. The rearrangement links TRBV27 to TRBJ2-5; the D gene could be TRBD1 or TRBD2 (5 bases each). The CDR3 loop spans 15 amino acids. Germline V gene data show CDR1 as MNHEY and CDR2 as SMNVEV (reference sequence). The ends were cut back, 5 bases at V and 2 bases at J, with 15 bases in the middle.

Regarding this clone: This may be a read error, as it is one base from a much larger clone. The same CDR3 arises from other DNA sequences in this sample as well. This chain joins TRBV29-1 and TRBJ1-2; the D is unclear. Germline CDR1 is SQVTM and CDR2 is ANQGSEA. Trimming took 2 bases from V and 0 from J, leaving 7 bases between them. The CDR3 has 13 amino acids. The CDR3: CSVEWQANYGYTF. The CDR3 DNA is TGCAGCGTTGAATGGCAGGCTAACTATGGCTACACCTTC.

J is TRBJ2-7 and V is TRBV5-1, with 10 bases matching TRBD1. Germline V gives CDR1 SGHRS, CDR2 YFSETQ. V lost 0 bases, J lost 5 bases, and 8 bases stayed unmatched. The CDR3 is made up of 16 amino acids. This chain's CDR3 is CASSLGLGQGHHEQYF. The CDR3 coding sequence is TGCGCCAGCAGCTTGGGACTGGGACAGGGGCACCACGAGCAGTACTTC.

The genes are TRBV7-2 and TRBJ2-1; TRBD1 matches at 8 bases. V was clipped by 1 base and J by 10 bases; unmatched bases: 3. The CDR3 contains 13 residues. CDR1 and CDR2 (germline): SGHTA, FQGNSA. This CDR3 is CASSLDTGGEQFF. The CDR3 coding sequence is TGTGCCAGCAGCTTAGATACAGGGGGGGAGCAGTTCTTC.